The text below deals with one T cell receptor beta chain. No antigen is known for it. Other DNA sequences within the sample encode an identical CDR3. These data come from a study of shared clonotypes between healthy human individuals. Study in general: Donors had three CD4 naive, three CD4 memory, two CD8 naive and one CD8 memory plate apiece.

Investigators spread the genomic DNA of each subset evenly over several immunoSEQ plates. Profiling relied on immunoSEQ multiplex PCR, and the TCRdb table lists in-frame clones only, not all of them. Of 2 million to 2.5 million clones in the sample, roughly 95% were seen once. With V trimmed by 6 bases and J by 2 bases, 4 bases remained unmatched. Per germline, CDR1 MNHEY and CDR2 SMNVEV (reference sequence). The CDR3 is made up of 14 amino acids. The healthy adult donors were HIV-negative and reported no recent acute infections or vaccinations. Findings and caveats of the study: Naive subsets typically showed greater estimated richness than memory subsets.

The chain couples TRBV27 to TRBJ2-7; TRBD1 matches 10 bases. This clonotype originated in a man aged 18 to 30 in good health. Sequenced input: naive CD4+ T cells sorted from blood. Specified subset: CD45RA+ positively selected. The CDR3 loop is CASSRTGGTYEQYF. The CDR3 coding sequence is TGTGCCAGCAGCCGGACAGGGGGAACCTACGAGCAGTACTTC.